In its sample, the clone carrying this TCR beta chain was seen a few times. As processed by the authors: From reference gene primer amplification, estimates of nucleated cell counts were derived. Sequencing used immunoSEQ multiplex PCR; TCRdb keeps in-frame clones, though not all of them. The DNA was the basis for D and trimming; V, J and clone size are from that table. The table lists 150,000 or so clones, around 74% of them singletons. The sample originates from a study of blood T cell repertoires in COVID-19. Looking at the study overall: From T cells, B-cell-depleted T cells, or PBMCs came the material, which was cDNA or gDNA.

Losses at the gene ends were 6 bases for V and 3 bases for J; bases not matched to a gene: 7. This CDR3 region has 14 residues. CDR1 and CDR2 from the germline V gene are MDHEN and SYDVKM. The receptor's source is a woman aged 80 or over with acute or convalescent COVID-19. The chain carries TRBV28 and TRBJ2-7, with TRBD1 matching over 8 bases. The sample was peripheral blood. As DNA, the CDR3 is TGTGCCAGCAGGTGGACAGGGATAGGCTACGAGCAGTACTTC. It is translated as CASRWTGIGYEQYF.